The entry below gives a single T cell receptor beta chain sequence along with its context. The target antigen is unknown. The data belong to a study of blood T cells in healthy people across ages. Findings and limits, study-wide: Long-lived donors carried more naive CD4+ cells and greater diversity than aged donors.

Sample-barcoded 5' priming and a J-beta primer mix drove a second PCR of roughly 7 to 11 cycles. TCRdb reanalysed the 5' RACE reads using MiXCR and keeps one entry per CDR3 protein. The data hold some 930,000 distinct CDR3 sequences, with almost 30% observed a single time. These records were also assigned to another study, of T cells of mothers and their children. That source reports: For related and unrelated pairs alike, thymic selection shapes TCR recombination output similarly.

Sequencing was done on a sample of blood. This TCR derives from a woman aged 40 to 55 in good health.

The CDR3 nucleotides read TGCAGTGCTAGCGATTGGGCTACGTCAAGTTACGAGCAGTACTTC. This gives the protein CSASDWATSSYEQYF. The chain employs TRBV20-1 and TRBJ2-7; the D is unclear. The V gene's germline CDR1 is DFQATT and CDR2 SNEGSKA (reference sequence). The CDR3 extends over 15 amino acids. V was trimmed by 3 bases and J by 4 bases, leaving 19 bases between them.